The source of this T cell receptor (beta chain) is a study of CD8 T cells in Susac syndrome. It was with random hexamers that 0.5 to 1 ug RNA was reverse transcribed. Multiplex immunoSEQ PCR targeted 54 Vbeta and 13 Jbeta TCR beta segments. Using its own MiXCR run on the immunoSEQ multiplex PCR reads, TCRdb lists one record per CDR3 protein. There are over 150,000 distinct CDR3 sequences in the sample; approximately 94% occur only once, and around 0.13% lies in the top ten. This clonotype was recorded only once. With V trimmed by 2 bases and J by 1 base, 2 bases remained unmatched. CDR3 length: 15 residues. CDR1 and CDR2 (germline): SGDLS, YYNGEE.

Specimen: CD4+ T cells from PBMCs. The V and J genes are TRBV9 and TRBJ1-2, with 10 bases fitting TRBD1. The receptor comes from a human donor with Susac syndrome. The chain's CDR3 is CASSVRDRGNYGYTF. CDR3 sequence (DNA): TGTGCCAGCAGCGTCCGGGACAGGGGTAACTATGGCTACACCTTC.